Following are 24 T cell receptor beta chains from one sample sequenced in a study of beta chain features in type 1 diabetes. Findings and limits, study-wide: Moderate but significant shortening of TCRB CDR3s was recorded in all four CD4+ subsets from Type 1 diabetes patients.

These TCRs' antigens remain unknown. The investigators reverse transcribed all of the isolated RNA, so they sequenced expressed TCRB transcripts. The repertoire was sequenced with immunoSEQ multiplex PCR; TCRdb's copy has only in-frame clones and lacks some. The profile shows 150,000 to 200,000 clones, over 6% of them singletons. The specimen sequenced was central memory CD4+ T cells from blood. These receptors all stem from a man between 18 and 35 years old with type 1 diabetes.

CDR3 in amino acids: CASSEASGRTLHF. CDR3 nucleotides: TGTGCCAGCAGTGAAGCGAGCGGGAGAACCCTCCACTTT. J is TRBJ1-6 and V is TRBV2; no definite D call. CDR3 size: 13 residues. Germline loops: CDR1 SNHLY, CDR2 FYNNEI. Trimming removed 0 bases from V and 14 bases from J, with 11 bases in between.

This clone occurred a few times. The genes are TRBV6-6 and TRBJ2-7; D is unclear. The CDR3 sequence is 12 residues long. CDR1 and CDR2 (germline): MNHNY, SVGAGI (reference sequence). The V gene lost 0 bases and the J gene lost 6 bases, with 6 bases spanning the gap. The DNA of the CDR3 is TGTGCCAGCAGTTACTCTGGCCGCGAGCAGTACTTC. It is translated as CASSYSGREQYF.

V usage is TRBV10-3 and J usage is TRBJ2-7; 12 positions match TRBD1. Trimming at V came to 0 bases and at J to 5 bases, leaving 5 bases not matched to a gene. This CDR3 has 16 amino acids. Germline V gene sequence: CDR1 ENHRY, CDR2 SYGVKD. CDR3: CAISESRGQGAHEQYF. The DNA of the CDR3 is TGTGCCATCAGTGAGTCACGGGGACAGGGGGCCCACGAGCAGTACTTC.

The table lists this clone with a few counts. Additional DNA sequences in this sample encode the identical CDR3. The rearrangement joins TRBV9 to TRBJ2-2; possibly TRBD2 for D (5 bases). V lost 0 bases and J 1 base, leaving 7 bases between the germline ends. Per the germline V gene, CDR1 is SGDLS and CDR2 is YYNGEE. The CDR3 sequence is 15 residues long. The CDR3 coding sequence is TGTGCCAGCAGCGTAGGAGGAGGGAACACCGGGGAGCTGTTTTTT. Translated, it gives CASSVGGGNTGELFF. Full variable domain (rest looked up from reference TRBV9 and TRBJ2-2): DSGVTQTPKHLITATGQRVTLRCSPRSGDLSVYWYQQSLDQGLQFLIQYYNGEERAKGNILERFSAQQFPDLHSELNLSSLELGDSALYFCASSVGGGNTGELFFGEGSRLTVL.

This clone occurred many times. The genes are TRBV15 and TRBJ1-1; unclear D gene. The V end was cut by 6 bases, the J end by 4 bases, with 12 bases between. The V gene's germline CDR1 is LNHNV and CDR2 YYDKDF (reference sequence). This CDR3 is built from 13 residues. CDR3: CATRLGESTEAFF. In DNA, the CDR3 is TGTGCCACCAGGCTGGGAGAGAGCACTGAAGCTTTCTTT.

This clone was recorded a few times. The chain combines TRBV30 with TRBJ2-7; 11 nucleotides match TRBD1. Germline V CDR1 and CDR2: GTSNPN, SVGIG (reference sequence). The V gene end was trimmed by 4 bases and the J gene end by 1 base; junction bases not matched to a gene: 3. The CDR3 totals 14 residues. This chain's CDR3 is CAWKDRGQSYEQYF. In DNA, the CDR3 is TGTGCCTGGAAGGACAGGGGGCAATCCTACGAGCAGTACTTC. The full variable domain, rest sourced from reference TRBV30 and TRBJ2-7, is SQTIHQWPATLVQPVGSPLSLECTVEGTSNPNLYWYRQAAGRGLQLLFYSVGIGQISSEVPQNLSASRPQDRQFILSSKKLLLSDSGFYLCAWKDRGQSYEQYFGPGTRLTVT.

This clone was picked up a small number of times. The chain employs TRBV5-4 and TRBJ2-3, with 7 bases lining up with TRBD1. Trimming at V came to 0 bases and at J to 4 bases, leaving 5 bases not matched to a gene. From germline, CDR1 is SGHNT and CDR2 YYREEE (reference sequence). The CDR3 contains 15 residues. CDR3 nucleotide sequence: TGTGCCAGCAGCTTGGCAGGCGACAGGGCAGATACGCAGTATTTT. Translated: CASSLAGDRADTQYF.

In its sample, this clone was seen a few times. The CDR3 protein is CASSKRQGLGNTIYF. In DNA, the CDR3 is TGTGCCAGCAGTAAGCGACAGGGGCTAGGAAACACCATATATTTT. This chain links TRBV28 with TRBJ1-3; TRBD1 aligns across 8 bases. CDR1 and CDR2 from the germline V gene are MDHEN and SYDVKM. The CDR3 extends over 15 amino acids. The J segment lost 4 bases and the V segment lost 5 bases, leaving 7 bases of the junction unmatched.

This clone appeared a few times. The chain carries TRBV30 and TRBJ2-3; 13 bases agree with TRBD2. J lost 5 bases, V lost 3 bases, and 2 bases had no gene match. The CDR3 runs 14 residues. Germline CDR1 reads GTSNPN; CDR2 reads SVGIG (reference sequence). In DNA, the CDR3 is TGTGCCTGGAGGGGACTAGCGGGGAGAGATACGCAGTATTTT. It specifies CAWRGLAGRDTQYF.

The CDR3 nucleotides are TGCGCCAGCAGCTTGAGGCAAGGAGGACTCTACGAGCAGTACTTC. Amino acids: CASSLRQGGLYEQYF. The V and J genes are TRBV5-1 and TRBJ2-7, with D perhaps TRBD2 (5 bases). V was pared by 1 base and J by 3 bases, with 14 bases between. The CDR3 runs 15 residues. From germline, CDR1 is SGHRS and CDR2 YFSETQ.

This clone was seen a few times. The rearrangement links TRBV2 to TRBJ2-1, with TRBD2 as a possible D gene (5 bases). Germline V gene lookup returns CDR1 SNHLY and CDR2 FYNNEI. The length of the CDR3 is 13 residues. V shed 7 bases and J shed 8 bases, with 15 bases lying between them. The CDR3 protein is CASMRVVGYEQFF. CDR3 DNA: TGTGCCAGCATGAGGGTAGTTGGCTATGAGCAGTTCTTC.

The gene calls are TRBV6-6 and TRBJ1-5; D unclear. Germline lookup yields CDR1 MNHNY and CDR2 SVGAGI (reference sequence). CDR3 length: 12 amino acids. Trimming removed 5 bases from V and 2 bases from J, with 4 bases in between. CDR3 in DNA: TGTGCCAGCAGTACAGGCAATCAGCCCCAGCATTTT. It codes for CASSTGNQPQHF.

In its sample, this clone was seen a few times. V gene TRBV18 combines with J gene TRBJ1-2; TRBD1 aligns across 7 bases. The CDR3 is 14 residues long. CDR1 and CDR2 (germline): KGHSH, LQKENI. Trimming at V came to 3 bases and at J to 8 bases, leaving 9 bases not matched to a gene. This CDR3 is CASSPTGWVEGYTF. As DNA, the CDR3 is TGTGCCAGCTCACCGACAGGGTGGGTAGAAGGCTACACCTTC.

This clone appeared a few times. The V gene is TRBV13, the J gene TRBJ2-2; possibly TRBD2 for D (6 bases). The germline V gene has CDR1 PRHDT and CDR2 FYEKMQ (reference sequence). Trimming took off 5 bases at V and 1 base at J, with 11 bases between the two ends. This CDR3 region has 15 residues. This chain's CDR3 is CASSPLGGNTGELFF. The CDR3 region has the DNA TGTGCCAGCAGCCCCCTCGGGGGGAACACCGGGGAGCTGTTTTTT.

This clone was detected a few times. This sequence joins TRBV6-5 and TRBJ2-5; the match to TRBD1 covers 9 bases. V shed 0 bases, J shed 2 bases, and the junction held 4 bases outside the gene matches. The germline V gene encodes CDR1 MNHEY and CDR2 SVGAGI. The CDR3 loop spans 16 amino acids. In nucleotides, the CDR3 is TGTGCCAGCAGTTACTCGGGGACAGGGCCTCAAGAGACCCAGTACTTC. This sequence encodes CASSYSGTGPQETQYF.

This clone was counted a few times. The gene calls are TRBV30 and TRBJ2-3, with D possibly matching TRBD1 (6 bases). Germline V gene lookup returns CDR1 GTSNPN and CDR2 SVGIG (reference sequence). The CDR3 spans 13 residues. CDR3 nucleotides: TGTACCGTACAGGGAGTGAGCACAGATACGCAGTATTTT. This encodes CTVQGVSTDTQYF.

The CDR3 DNA sequence: TGTGCCAGCAGCTTCCGGGTGGGGCACGGCTACACCTTC. This sequence encodes CASSFRVGHGYTF. The V and J genes are TRBV5-6 and TRBJ1-2; TRBD1 might be the D (5 bases). CDR3 length: 13 amino acids. Germline V lookup: CDR1 SGHDT, CDR2 YYEEEE. V was trimmed by 2 bases and J by 8 bases, leaving 13 bases between them.

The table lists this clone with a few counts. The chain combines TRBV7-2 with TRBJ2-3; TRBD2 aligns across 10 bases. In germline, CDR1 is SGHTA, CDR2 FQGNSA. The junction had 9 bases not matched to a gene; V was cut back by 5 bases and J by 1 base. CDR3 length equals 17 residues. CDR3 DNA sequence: TGTGCCAGCAGCCCCCACCTAGCGGGGGCCGGCACAGATACGCAGTATTTT. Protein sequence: CASSPHLAGAGTDTQYF.

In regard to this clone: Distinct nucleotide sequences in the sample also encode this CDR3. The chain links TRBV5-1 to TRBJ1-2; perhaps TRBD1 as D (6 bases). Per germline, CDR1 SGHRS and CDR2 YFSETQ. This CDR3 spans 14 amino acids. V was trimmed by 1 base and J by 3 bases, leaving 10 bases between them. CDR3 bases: TGCGCCAGCAGCTTGCCTGGGGGCGACTATGGCTACACCTTC. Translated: CASSLPGGDYGYTF.

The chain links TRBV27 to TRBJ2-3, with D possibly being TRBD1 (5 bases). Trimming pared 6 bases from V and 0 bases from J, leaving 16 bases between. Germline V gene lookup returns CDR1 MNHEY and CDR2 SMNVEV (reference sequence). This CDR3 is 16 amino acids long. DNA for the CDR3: TGTGCCAGCAGAAACCCCAGGGTTTCTAGCACAGATACGCAGTATTTT. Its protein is CASRNPRVSSTDTQYF.

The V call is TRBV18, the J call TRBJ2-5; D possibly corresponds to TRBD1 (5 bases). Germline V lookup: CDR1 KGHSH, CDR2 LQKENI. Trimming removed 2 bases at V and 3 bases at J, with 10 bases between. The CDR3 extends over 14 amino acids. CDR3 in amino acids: CASSPDDSEETQYF. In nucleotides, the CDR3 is TGTGCCAGCTCACCAGATGACAGCGAAGAGACCCAGTACTTC.

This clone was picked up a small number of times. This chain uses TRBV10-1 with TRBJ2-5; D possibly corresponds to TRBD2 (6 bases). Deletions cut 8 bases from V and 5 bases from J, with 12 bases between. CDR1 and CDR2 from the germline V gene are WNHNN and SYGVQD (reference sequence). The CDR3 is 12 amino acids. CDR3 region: CASGPGRETQYF. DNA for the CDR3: TGCGCCAGCGGGCCAGGGAGGGAGACCCAGTACTTC.

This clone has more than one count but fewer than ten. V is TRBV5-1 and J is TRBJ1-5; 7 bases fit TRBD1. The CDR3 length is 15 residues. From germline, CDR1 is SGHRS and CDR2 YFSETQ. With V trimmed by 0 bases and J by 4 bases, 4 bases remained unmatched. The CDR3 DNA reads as TGCGCCAGCAGCTTGGAAGGGGGCGCGAATCAGCCCCAGCATTTT. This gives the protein CASSLEGGANQPQHF.

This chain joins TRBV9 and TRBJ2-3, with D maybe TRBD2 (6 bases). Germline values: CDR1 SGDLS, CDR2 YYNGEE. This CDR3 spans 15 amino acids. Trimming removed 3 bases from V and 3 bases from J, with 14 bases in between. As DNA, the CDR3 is TGTGCCAGCAGCGGGACTACACTTTGGACAGATACGCAGTATTTT. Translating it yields CASSGTTLWTDTQYF. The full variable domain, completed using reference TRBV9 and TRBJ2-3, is DSGVTQTPKHLITATGQRVTLRCSPRSGDLSVYWYQQSLDQGLQFLIQYYNGEERAKGNILERFSAQQFPDLHSELNLSSLELGDSALYFCASSGTTLWTDTQYFGPGTRLTVL.